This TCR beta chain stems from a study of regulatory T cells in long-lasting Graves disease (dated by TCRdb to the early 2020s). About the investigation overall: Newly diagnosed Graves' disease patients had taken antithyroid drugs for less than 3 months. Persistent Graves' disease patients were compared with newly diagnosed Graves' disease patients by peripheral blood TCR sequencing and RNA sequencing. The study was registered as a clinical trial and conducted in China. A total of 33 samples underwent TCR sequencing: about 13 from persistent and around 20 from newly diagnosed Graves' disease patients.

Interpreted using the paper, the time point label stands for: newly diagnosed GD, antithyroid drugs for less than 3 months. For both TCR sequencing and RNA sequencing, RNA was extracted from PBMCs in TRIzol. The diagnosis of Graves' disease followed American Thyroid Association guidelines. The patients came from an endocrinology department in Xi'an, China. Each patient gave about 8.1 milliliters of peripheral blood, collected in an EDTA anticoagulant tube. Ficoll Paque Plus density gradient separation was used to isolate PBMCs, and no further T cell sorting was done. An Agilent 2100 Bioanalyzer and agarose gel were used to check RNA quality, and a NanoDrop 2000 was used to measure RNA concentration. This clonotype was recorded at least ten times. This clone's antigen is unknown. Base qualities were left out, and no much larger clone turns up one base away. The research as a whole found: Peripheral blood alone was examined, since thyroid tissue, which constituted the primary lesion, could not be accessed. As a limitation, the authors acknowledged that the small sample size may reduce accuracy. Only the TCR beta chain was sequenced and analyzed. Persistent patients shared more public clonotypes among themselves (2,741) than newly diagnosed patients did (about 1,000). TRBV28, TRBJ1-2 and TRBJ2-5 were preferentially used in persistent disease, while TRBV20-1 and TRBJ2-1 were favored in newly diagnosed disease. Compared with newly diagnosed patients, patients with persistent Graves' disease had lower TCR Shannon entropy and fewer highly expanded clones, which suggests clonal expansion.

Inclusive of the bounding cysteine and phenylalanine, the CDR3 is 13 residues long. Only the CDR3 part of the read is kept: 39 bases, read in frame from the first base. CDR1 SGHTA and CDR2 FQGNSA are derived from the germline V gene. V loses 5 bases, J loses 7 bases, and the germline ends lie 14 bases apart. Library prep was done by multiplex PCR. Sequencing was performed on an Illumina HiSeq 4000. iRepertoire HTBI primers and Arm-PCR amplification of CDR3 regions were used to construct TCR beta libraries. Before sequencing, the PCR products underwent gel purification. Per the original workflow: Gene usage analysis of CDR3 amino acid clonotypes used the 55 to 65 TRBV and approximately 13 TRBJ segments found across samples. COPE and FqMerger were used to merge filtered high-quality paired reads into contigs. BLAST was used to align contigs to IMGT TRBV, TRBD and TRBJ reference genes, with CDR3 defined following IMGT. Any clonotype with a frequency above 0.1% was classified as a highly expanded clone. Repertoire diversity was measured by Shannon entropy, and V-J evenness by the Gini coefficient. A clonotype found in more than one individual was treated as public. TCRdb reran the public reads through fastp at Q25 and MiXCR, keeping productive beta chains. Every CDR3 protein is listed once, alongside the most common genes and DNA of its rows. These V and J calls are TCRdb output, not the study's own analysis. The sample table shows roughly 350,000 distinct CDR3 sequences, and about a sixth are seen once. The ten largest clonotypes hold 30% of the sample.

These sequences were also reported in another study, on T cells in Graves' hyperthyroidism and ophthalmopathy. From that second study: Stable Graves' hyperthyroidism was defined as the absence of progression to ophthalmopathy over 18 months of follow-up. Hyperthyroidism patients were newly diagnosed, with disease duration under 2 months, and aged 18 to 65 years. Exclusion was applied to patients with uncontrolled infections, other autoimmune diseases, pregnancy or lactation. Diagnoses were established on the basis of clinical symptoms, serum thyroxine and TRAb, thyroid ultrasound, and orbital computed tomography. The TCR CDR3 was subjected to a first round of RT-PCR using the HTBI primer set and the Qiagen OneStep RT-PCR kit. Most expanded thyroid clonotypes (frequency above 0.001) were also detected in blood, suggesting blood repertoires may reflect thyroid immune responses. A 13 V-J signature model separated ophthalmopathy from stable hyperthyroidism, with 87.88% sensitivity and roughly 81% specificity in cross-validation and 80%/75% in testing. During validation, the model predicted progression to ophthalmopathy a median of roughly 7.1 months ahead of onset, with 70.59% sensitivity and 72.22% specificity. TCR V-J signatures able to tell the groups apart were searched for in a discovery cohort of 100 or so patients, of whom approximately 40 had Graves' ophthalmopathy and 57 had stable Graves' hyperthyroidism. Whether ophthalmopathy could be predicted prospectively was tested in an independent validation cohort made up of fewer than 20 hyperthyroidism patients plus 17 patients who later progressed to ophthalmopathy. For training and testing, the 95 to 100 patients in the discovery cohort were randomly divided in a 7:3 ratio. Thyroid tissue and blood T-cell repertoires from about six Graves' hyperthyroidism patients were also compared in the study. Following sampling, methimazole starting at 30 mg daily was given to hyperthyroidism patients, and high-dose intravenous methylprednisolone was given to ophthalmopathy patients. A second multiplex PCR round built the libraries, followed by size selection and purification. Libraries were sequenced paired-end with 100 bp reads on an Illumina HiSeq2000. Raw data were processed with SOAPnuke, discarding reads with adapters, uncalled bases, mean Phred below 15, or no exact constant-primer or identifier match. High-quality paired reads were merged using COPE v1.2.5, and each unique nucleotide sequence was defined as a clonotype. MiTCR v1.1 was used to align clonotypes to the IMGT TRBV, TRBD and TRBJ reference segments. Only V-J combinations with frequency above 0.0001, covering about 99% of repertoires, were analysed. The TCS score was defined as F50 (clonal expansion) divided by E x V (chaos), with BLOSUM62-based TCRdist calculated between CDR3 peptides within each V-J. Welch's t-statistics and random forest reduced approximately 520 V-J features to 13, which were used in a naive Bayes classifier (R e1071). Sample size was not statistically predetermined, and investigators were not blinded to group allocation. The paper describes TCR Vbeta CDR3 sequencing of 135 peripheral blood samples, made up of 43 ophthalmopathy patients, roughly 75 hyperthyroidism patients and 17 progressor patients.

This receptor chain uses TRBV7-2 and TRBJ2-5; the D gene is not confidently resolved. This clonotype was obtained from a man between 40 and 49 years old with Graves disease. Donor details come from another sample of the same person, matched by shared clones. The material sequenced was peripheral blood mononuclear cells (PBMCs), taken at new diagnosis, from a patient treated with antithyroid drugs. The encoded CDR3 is CASSGRPQRTQYF. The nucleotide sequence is TGTGCCAGCAGCGGCCGGCCCCAACGGACCCAGTACTTC.